This T cell receptor (beta chain) derives from a study of blood T cells in healthy people across ages. Together with a sample-barcoded 5' primer, a J-beta primer mix was included in a second PCR lasting about 6 to 11 cycles. TCRdb passed the 5' RACE reads through MiXCR, listing each CDR3 protein once. The sample includes approximately 1,100,000 distinct CDR3 sequences, less than 50% of them seen just once. Germline-derived CDR1 and CDR2 are MNHNS and SASEGT. The trim removed 4 bases at V and 3 bases at J, leaving 6 bases unmatched. The CDR3 has 16 amino acids. The sequence came from a woman aged 55-69 years in good health. The sequenced sample consisted of blood. The rearrangement links TRBV6-1 to TRBJ1-1; 12 bases map to TRBD1. CDR3 loop: CASSGRDRGLDTEAFF. The CDR3 bases are TGTGCCAGCAGTGGCCGGGACAGGGGGCTGGACACTGAAGCTTTCTTT.